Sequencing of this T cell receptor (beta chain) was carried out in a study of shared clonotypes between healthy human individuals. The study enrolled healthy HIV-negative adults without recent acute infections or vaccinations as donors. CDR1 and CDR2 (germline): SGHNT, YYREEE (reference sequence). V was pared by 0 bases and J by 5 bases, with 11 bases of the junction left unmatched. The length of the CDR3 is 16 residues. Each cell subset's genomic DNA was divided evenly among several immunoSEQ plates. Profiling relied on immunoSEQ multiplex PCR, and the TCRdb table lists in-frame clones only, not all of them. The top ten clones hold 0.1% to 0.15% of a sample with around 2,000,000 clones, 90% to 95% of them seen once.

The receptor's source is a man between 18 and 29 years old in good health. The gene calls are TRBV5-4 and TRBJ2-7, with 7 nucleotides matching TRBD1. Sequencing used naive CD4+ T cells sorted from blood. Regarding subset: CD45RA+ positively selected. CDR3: CASSLVFKGAGHEQYF. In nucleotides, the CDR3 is TGTGCCAGCAGCTTGGTTTTTAAGGGGGCGGGCCACGAGCAGTACTTC.